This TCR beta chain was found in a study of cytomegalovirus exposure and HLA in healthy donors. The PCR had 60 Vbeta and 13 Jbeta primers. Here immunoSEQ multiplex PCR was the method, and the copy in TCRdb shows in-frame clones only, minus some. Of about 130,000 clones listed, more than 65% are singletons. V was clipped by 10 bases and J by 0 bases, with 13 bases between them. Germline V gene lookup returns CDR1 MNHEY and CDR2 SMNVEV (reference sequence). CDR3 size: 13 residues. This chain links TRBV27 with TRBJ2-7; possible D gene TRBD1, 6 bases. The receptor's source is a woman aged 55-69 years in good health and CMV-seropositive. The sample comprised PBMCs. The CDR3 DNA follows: TGTGCCATCAGACAGGCAAGCTCCTACGAGCAGTACTTC. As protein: CAIRQASSYEQYF.